This paragraph reports one T cell receptor (beta chain). The antigen remains unidentified. The CDR3 contains 11 residues. The germline V and J ends were trimmed by 5 bases and 6 bases, with 10 bases remaining between them. CDR1 GTSNPN and CDR2 SVGIG come from the germline V gene (reference sequence). This record belongs to a study of OX40 agonist ivuxolimab in advanced cancers. Study conclusions and caveats: Still undetermined is the antigen specificity of the expanded peripheral T cells. More expanded clones were seen, on average, in CD8+ T cells than in CD4+. CD4+ and CD8+ blood T cells expanded clonally by week 6 at 0.1 to 3.0 mg/kg. The authors also found low normalized T-cell clonal expansion in some nonresponders.

The table came from immunoSEQ multiplex PCR; TCRdb's copy has only in-frame clones and leaves some out. The sample consists of about 66,000 clones, about four fifths of them appearing once. The receptor was derived from an adult with an advanced solid tumor such as melanoma, head and neck, liver or kidney cancer. V usage is TRBV30 and J usage is TRBJ1-1; no definite D call. The material sequenced was CD4+ or CD8+ T cells sorted from blood, taken in a trial of the OX40 agonist ivuxolimab. The CDR3 loop reads CAWWRWAEAFF. Here the CDR3 DNA reads TGTGCCTGGTGGCGGTGGGCTGAAGCTTTCTTT.